A selection of T cell receptor beta chains follows, all from one sample in a study of blood T cells in healthy people across ages. One entry per CDR3 protein, called by TCRdb with MiXCR from the 5' RACE reads. The sample lists 600,000 or so distinct CDR3 sequences; around 48% were seen once. Sequencing was carried out using blood. These receptors all stem from a man older than 75 in good health. The CDR3 runs from the conserved cysteine through the conserved F or W. Each record gives: CDR3 length, V gene, clone size, J gene, D gene, CDR3 DNA, CDR3 protein. D genes are given only for firm matches. Size is omitted from some rows. Given values are once, few, many or a class for expanded clones.

length: 14
V: TRBV12-3/TRBV12-4
size: NA
J: TRBJ2-7
D: TRBD2
DNA: TGTGCCAGCACTCTAGCGGGGACTTTCTACGAGCAGTACTTC
CDR3: CASTLAGTFYEQYF

length: 13
V: TRBV3-1
size: NA
J: TRBJ2-5
D: NA
DNA: TGTGCCAGCAGCCGACGCGGGGCGGAGACCCAGTACTTC
CDR3: CASSRRGAETQYF

length: 16
V: TRBV15
size: NA
J: TRBJ2-1
D: NA
DNA: TGTGCCACCAGAAGCGCGGTAGGGGCCTACTACAATGAGCAGTTCTTC
CDR3: CATRSAVGAYYNEQFF

length: 14
V: TRBV24-1
size: NA
J: TRBJ2-5
D: NA
DNA: TGTGCCACCAGGGGCAGGGGGGAATCACGGACCCAGTACTTC
CDR3: CATRGRGESRTQYF

length: 15
V: TRBV3-1
size: NA
J: TRBJ2-3
D: TRBD2
DNA: TGTGCCAGCAGCCAAGCCTCCGGACTAGTAGGTGCGCAGTATTTT
CDR3: CASSQASGLVGAQYF

length: 14
V: TRBV20-1
size: NA
J: TRBJ2-7
D: NA
DNA: TGCAGTGCTAGAGGGGGAAACCCATCCTACGAGCAGTACTTC
CDR3: CSARGGNPSYEQYF

length: 17
V: TRBV5-1
size: NA
J: TRBJ2-7
D: TRBD1
DNA: TGCGCCAGCAGCTTGGTCGGGACAGGAAGATTTACCTACGAGCAGTACTTC
CDR3: CASSLVGTGRFTYEQYF

length: 15
V: TRBV6-6
size: few
J: TRBJ2-7
D: TRBD1
DNA: TGTGCCAGCAGACCCGGGACAGGGGGCGTCTACGAGCAGTACTTC
CDR3: CASRPGTGGVYEQYF

length: 17
V: TRBV20-1
size: NA
J: TRBJ2-3
D: TRBD2
DNA: TGCAGTGCTAGGGAGCCGGGACTAGCGTTTAGCACAGATACGCAGTATTTT
CDR3: CSAREPGLAFSTDTQYF

length: 16
V: TRBV6-5
size: many
J: TRBJ1-5
D: NA
DNA: TGTGCCAGCAGTAAATTAACGACGGGAAGCAATCAGCCCCAGCATTTT
CDR3: CASSKLTTGSNQPQHF

length: 14
V: TRBV4-3
size: few
J: TRBJ2-5
D: NA
DNA: TGCGCCAGCAGCCAAGATCAAGGGCCGGAGACCCAGTACTTC
CDR3: CASSQDQGPETQYF

length: 16
V: TRBV4-2
size: few
J: TRBJ1-5
D: NA
DNA: TGTGCCAGCAGCCAAGAGGTCGGTCGGGGCAATCAGCCCCAGCATTTT
CDR3: CASSQEVGRGNQPQHF

length: 13
V: TRBV12-3/TRBV12-4
size: NA
J: TRBJ2-7
D: NA
DNA: TGTGCCAGCAGCATGGGGCACAACTACGAGCAGTACTTC
CDR3: CASSMGHNYEQYF

length: 14
V: TRBV7-2
size: NA
J: TRBJ2-7
D: NA
DNA: TGTGCCAGCAGCGCCCGGCACCAGACCTACGAGCAGTACTTC
CDR3: CASSARHQTYEQYF

length: 13
V: TRBV2
size: NA
J: TRBJ2-7
D: TRBD1
DNA: TGTGCCAGCCGACAGGGGCAAACCTACGAGCAGTACTTC
CDR3: CASRQGQTYEQYF

length: 16
V: TRBV6-6
size: many
J: TRBJ2-7
D: TRBD2
DNA: TGTGCCAGCAGTTACACGCCCACTAGCGACTCCTACGAGCAGTACTTC
CDR3: CASSYTPTSDSYEQYF

length: 16
V: TRBV15
size: NA
J: TRBJ2-3
D: NA
DNA: TGTGCCACCAGCAGCAATCCGGGGGCGGCACAAGGTACGCAGTATTTT
CDR3: CATSSNPGAAQGTQYF

length: 15
V: TRBV25-1
size: NA
J: TRBJ1-4
D: NA
DNA: TGTGCCAGCAGTGAGGTAGCAGCAACTAATGAAAAACTGTTTTTT
CDR3: CASSEVAATNEKLFF

length: 14
V: TRBV29-1
size: NA
J: TRBJ2-1
D: NA
DNA: TGCAGCGTTGAAGGGGGGAGCGCCTACAATGAGCAGTTCTTC
CDR3: CSVEGGSAYNEQFF

length: 13
V: TRBV10-3
size: few
J: TRBJ2-3
D: NA
DNA: TGTGCCATCTCTTTATCAGCGCGGGATACGCAGTATTTT
CDR3: CAISLSARDTQYF

length: 15
V: TRBV27
size: NA
J: TRBJ2-5
D: NA
DNA: TGTGCCAGCAGCCGTATTCAGGGGCAGCAAGAGACCCAGTACTTC
CDR3: CASSRIQGQQETQYF

length: 15
V: TRBV6-5
size: NA
J: TRBJ2-5
D: NA
DNA: TGCGCCAGCAGTTACTCGTTTACAGGGCATGGTGAGCAGTACTTC
CDR3: CASSYSFTGHGEQYF

length: 15
V: TRBV7-2
size: NA
J: TRBJ2-7
D: TRBD2
DNA: TGTGCCAGCAGCTTATTCCCTAGCGGGCCCTACGAGCAGTACTTC
CDR3: CASSLFPSGPYEQYF

length: 13
V: TRBV12-3/TRBV12-4
size: NA
J: TRBJ2-3
D: NA
DNA: TGTGCCAGCAGTTTATACGGCTGGCGGGCGCAGTATTTT
CDR3: CASSLYGWRAQYF

length: 13
V: TRBV6-1
size: NA
J: TRBJ1-2
D: NA
DNA: TGTGCCAGCAGTGACAGTTTCCTCTATGGCTACACCTTC
CDR3: CASSDSFLYGYTF

length: 15
V: TRBV20-1
size: NA
J: TRBJ2-7
D: TRBD2
DNA: TGCAGTGCTAACCCCGGGACTAGCGGGAGTTACGAGCAGTACTTC
CDR3: CSANPGTSGSYEQYF

length: 15
V: TRBV6-2/TRBV6-3
size: NA
J: TRBJ2-7
D: TRBD1
DNA: TGTGCCAGCAGTACGGGGGACAGGGGTTCCTACGAGCAGTACTTC
CDR3: CASSTGDRGSYEQYF

length: 14
V: TRBV3-1
size: once
J: TRBJ2-7
D: TRBD2
DNA: TGTGCCAGCAACCAAGCGGGACTAGCCTACGAGCAGTACTTC
CDR3: CASNQAGLAYEQYF

length: 16
V: TRBV20-1
size: few
J: TRBJ2-3
D: NA
DNA: TGCAGTGCTAGAGCTGCTTCTGACTTTAGCACAGATACGCAGTATTTT
CDR3: CSARAASDFSTDTQYF

length: 13
V: TRBV5-1
size: NA
J: TRBJ1-2
D: NA
DNA: TGCGCCAGCAGCCCATCTGACAGGTCTGGCTACACCTTC
CDR3: CASSPSDRSGYTF

length: 12
V: TRBV12-3/TRBV12-4
size: few
J: TRBJ2-3
D: NA
DNA: TGTGCCAGTCTAGCTAGCACAGATACGCAGTATTTT
CDR3: CASLASTDTQYF

length: 19
V: TRBV28
size: few
J: TRBJ2-6
D: NA
DNA: TGTGCCAGCAACCCCAATGGGCTTTCTACTGTCTCTGGGGCCAACGTCCTGACTTTC
CDR3: CASNPNGLSTVSGANVLTF